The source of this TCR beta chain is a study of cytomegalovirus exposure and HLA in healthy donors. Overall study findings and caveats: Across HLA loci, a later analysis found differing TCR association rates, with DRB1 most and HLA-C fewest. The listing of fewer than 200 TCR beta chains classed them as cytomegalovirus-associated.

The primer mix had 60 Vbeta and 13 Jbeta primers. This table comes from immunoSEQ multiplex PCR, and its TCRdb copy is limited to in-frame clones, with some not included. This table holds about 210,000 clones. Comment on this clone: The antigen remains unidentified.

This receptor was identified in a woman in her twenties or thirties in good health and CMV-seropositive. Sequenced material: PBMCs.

CDR3 loop: CASSPRGYNSPLHF. CDR3 bases: TGTGCCAGCAGCCCCCGGGGTTATAATTCACCCCTCCACTTT. This sequence joins TRBV11-2 and TRBJ1-6; no clear D gene. This CDR3 spans 14 amino acids. V lost 5 bases and J lost 4, with 9 bases in between. Germline CDR1 SGHAT, CDR2 FQNNGV.